The 14 T cell receptor beta chains below come from one sample, sequenced in a study of control samples from healthy donors and cancer patients (TCRdb year 2020). Receptors were amplified or captured by the immunoSEQ multiplex PCR assay. TCRdb re-hosts the immuneACCESS table, in-frame sequences only. Its copies lack some clones; in the studies checked, an unresolved V gene accounts for under half of them, and the cause for the rest is not known. Counted in this sample were 390,000 or so clones; over 75% of them appeared once. The ten largest clonotypes hold about 6.3% of the sample. The material sequenced was PBMCs. These receptors all come from a man aged 35-49 years with head and neck cancer.

The chain employs TRBV5-1 and TRBJ2-3; 11 nucleotides match TRBD2. Trimming took 0 bases from V and 5 from J; bases not matched to a gene: 5. Germline CDR1 is SGHRS and CDR2 is YFSETQ. The CDR3 has 16 amino acids. This chain's CDR3 is CASSLVLAGGKDTQYF. The CDR3 DNA follows: TGCGCCAGCAGCTTGGTGCTAGCGGGAGGTAAAGATACGCAGTATTTT.

This chain joins TRBV9 and TRBJ2-7; D gene uncertain. Trimming took off 2 bases at V and 6 bases at J, with 6 bases between the two ends. The CDR3 runs 11 residues. Germline-derived CDR1 and CDR2 are SGDLS and YYNGEE. This chain's CDR3 is CASSVSGEQYF. The DNA of the CDR3 is TGTGCCAGCAGCGTCAGTGGCGAGCAGTACTTC.

CDR3 nucleotide sequence: TGTGCCAGCAGCCCGGACCTGGGCCCCAATCAGCCCCAGCATTTT. Protein product: CASSPDLGPNQPQHF. The rearrangement uses TRBV7-9 and TRBJ1-5; the D is unclear. CDR1 is SEHNR, CDR2 FQNEAQ, per germline (reference sequence). The CDR3 covers 15 residues. The V and J ends lost 5 bases and 3 bases respectively, with 14 bases between them. Using reference TRBV7-9 and TRBJ1-5 for the parts outside the CDR3, the full variable domain is DTGVSQNPRHKITKRGQNVTFRCDPISEHNRLYWYRQTLGQGPEFLTYFQNEAQLEKSRLLSDRFSAERPKGSFSTLEIQRTEQGDSAMYLCASSPDLGPNQPQHFGDGTRLSIL.

The V gene is TRBV5-5, the J gene TRBJ2-7, with unresolved D. Germline V gene sequence: CDR1 SGHKS, CDR2 YYEKEE (reference sequence). V was cut by 3 bases and J by 2 bases, with 12 bases left in between. The CDR3 totals 14 residues. Here the CDR3 reads CASSSDGLPYEQYF. Here the CDR3 DNA reads TGTGCCAGCAGCTCGGACGGCCTCCCCTACGAGCAGTACTTC.

This chain connects TRBV5-1 to TRBJ2-7; the match to TRBD1 covers 9 bases. V was clipped by 6 bases and J by 3 bases; unmatched bases: 7. Germline CDR1 reads SGHRS; CDR2 reads YFSETQ. The CDR3 extends over 14 amino acids. The CDR3 sequence is CASTPRGQGYEQYF. The CDR3 DNA follows: TGCGCCAGCACCCCCAGGGGACAGGGCTACGAGCAGTACTTC.

The rearrangement links TRBV6-6 to TRBJ1-3; tentative D call: TRBD1 (5 bases). The CDR3 contains 16 residues. V was trimmed by 0 bases and J by 3 bases, leaving 12 bases between them. The germline CDR1 and CDR2 sequences are MNHNY and SVGAGI (reference sequence). The CDR3 DNA is TGTGCCAGCAGTTACTCGATTGGGGCTAGTGGAAACACCATATATTTT. As protein: CASSYSIGASGNTIYF.

This chain connects TRBV5-6 to TRBJ1-1; D gene unclear. Deletions cut 6 bases from V and 0 bases from J, with 21 bases between. Germline V CDR1 and CDR2: SGHDT, YYEEEE. CDR3 length: 17 amino acids. The CDR3 nucleotides are TGTGCCAGCACTCCTCTCCGCGGACGCCTTATGAACACTGAAGCTTTCTTT. Translated: CASTPLRGRLMNTEAFF. The full variable domain, completed using reference TRBV5-6 and TRBJ1-1, is DAGVTQSPTHLIKTRGQQVTLRCSPKSGHDTVSWYQQALGQGPQFIFQYYEEEERQRGNFPDRFSGHQFPNYSSELNVNALLLGDSALYLCASTPLRGRLMNTEAFFGQGTRLTVV.

This clone was seen only a few times. The rearrangement uses TRBV28 and TRBJ1-1; D remains ambiguous. Germline-derived CDR1 and CDR2 are MDHEN and SYDVKM. This CDR3 spans 11 amino acids. V lost 6 bases and J 6 bases, leaving 8 bases between the germline ends. In DNA, the CDR3 is TGTGCCAGCAGCCCACGCGCTGAAGCTTTCTTT. Amino acid sequence: CASSPRAEAFF.

This sequence joins TRBV4-3 and TRBJ2-1; D unresolved. There are 13 residues in the CDR3. CDR1 LGHNA and CDR2 YSLEER come from the germline V gene. Trimming took 0 bases from V and 2 from J, leaving 2 bases between them. The CDR3 loop is CASSQEAYNEQFF. CDR3 nucleotides: TGCGCCAGCAGCCAAGAGGCCTACAATGAGCAGTTCTTC.

The chain combines TRBV27 with TRBJ1-4; 7 nucleotides match TRBD1. This CDR3 region has 14 residues. Germline trimming cut 6 bases from V and 8 bases from J; bases unmatched to any gene: 9. The germline V gene encodes CDR1 MNHEY and CDR2 SMNVEV (reference sequence). CDR3 in DNA: TGTGCCAGCAGGAGTAGGGCAGGGGGAGAAAAACTGTTTTTT. It codes for CASRSRAGGEKLFF.

This chain uses TRBV6-4 with TRBJ1-4, with D uncertain. CDR3 length equals 16 residues. V lost 3 bases, J lost 3 bases, and 14 bases lay in between. The germline gives CDR1 MRHNA, CDR2 SNTAGT. The CDR3: CASSELARTANEKLFF. The CDR3 coding sequence is TGTGCCAGCAGTGAATTGGCAAGAACTGCTAATGAAAAACTGTTTTTT.

V usage is TRBV28 and J usage is TRBJ2-1, with TRBD1 matching 7 bases. Germline-derived CDR1 and CDR2 are MDHEN and SYDVKM. This CDR3 spans 12 amino acids. The V gene end was trimmed by 9 bases and the J gene end by 6 bases; junction bases not matched to a gene: 5. CDR3: CARDRDGNEQFF. In DNA, the CDR3 is TGTGCCAGAGACAGGGATGGCAATGAGCAGTTCTTC. The complete variable domain, with remaining parts taken from reference TRBV28 and TRBJ2-1, reads DVKVTQSSRYLVKRTGEKVFLECVQDMDHENMFWYRQDPGLGLRLIYFSYDVKMKEKGDIPEGYSVSREKKERFSLILESASTNQTSMYLCARDRDGNEQFFGPGTRLTVL.

The chain recombines TRBV6-1 with TRBJ2-5, with 12 bases matching TRBD2. The V segment lost 3 bases and the J segment 7 bases; nucleotides outside the gene matches: 0. From germline, CDR1 is MNHNS and CDR2 SASEGT. This CDR3 contains 13 residues. As DNA, the CDR3 is TGTGCCAGCAGTGAGGGACTAGCGGGGACCCAGTACTTC. Amino acids: CASSEGLAGTQYF.

This chain links TRBV5-1 with TRBJ2-3; 14 bases map to TRBD2. In germline, CDR1 is SGHRS, CDR2 YFSETQ. The CDR3 is 17 residues long. J gave up 3 bases and V 0 bases, and 3 bases lay outside the gene matches. The CDR3 region has the DNA TGCGCCAGCAGCTTGGGACTAGCGGGGGGGCCAACAGATACGCAGTATTTT. As protein: CASSLGLAGGPTDTQYF.